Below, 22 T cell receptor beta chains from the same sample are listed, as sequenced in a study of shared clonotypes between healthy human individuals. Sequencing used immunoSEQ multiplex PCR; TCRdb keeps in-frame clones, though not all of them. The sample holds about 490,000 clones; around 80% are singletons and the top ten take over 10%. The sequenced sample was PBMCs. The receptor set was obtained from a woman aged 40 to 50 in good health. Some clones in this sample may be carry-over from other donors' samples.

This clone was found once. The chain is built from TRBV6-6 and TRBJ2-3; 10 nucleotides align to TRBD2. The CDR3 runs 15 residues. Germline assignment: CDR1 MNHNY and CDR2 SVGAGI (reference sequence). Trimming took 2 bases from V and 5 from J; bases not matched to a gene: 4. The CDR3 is CASSYLLAGIDTQYF. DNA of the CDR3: TGTGCCAGCAGTTACCTACTAGCGGGAATAGATACGCAGTATTTT.

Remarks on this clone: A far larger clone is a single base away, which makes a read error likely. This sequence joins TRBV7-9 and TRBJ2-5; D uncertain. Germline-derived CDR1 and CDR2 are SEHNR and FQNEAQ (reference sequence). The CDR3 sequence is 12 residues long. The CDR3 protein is CASSLAIETQHF. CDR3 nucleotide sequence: TGTGCCAGCAGCTTAGCGATCGAGACCCAGCACTTC.

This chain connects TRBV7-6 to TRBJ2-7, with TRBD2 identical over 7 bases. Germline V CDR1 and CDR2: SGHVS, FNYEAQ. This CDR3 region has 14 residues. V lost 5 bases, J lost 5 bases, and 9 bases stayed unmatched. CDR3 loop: CASSPSGPPDEQYF. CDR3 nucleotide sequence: TGTGCCAGCAGCCCTAGCGGCCCTCCGGACGAGCAGTACTTC.

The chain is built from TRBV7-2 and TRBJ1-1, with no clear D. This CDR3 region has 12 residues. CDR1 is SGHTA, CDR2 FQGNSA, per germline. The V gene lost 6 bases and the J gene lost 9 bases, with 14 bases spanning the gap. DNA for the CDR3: TGTGCCAGCAGTGATGACATACCTAAAGCTTTCTTT. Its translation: CASSDDIPKAFF.

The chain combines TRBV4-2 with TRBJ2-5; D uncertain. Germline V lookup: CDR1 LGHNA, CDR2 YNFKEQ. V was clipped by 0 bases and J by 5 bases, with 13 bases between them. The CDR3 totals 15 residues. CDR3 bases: TGTGCCAGCAGCCAAGAAGTAGGGTTTGGGGAGACCCAGTACTTC. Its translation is CASSQEVGFGETQYF.

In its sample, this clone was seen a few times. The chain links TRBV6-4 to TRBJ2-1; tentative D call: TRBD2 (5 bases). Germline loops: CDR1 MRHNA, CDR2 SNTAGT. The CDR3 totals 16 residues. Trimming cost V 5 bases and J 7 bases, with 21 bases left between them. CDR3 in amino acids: CASSSVGSSSSNEQFF. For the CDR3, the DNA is TGTGCCAGCAGTTCTGTCGGGTCTAGCTCGTCGAATGAGCAGTTCTTC.

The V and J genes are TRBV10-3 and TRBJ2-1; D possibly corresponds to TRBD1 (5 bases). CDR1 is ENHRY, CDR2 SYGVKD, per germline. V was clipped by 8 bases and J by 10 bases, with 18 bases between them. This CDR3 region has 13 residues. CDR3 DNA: TGTGCCATCGGGGCGGCGGACAAAACCGAGCAGTTCTTC. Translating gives CAIGAADKTEQFF.

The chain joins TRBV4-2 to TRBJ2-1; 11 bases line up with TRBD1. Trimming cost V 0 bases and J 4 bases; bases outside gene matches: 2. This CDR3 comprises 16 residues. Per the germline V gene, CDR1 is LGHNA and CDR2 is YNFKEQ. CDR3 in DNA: TGTGCCAGCAGCCAAGATGGGACAGGGGGGTACAATGAGCAGTTCTTC. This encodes CASSQDGTGGYNEQFF.

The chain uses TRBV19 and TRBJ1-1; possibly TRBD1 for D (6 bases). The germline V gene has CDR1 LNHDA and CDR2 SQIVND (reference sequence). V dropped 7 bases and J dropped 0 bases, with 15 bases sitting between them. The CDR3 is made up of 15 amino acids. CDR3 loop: CASTPSGQMNTEAFF. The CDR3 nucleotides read TGTGCCAGTACCCCTTCCGGACAGATGAACACTGAAGCTTTCTTT.

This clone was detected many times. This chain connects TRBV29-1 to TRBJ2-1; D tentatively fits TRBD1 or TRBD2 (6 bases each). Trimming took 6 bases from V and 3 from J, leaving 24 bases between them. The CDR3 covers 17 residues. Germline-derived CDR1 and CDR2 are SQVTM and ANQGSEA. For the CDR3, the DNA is TGCAGCGTGAGGGGGGACACCCTCTCATCTTTCTACAATGAGCAGTTCTTC. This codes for CSVRGDTLSSFYNEQFF.

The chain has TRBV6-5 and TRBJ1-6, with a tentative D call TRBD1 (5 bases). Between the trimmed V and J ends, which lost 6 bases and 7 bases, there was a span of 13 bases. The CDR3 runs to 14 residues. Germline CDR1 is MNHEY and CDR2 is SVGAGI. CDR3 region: CASSLGTENSPLHF. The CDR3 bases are TGTGCCAGCAGCCTCGGGACTGAAAATTCACCCCTCCACTTT.

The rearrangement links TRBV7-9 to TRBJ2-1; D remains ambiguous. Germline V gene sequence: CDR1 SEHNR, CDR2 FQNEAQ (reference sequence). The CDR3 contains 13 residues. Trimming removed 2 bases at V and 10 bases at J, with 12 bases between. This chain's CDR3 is CASSLTLGGEQFF. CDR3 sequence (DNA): TGTGCCAGCAGCTTAACCCTTGGTGGGGAGCAGTTCTTC. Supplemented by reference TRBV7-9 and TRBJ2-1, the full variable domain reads DTGVSQNPRHKITKRGQNVTFRCDPISEHNRLYWYRQTLGQGPEFLTYFQNEAQLEKSRLLSDRFSAERPKGSFSTLEIQRTEQGDSAMYLCASSLTLGGEQFFGPGTRLTVL.

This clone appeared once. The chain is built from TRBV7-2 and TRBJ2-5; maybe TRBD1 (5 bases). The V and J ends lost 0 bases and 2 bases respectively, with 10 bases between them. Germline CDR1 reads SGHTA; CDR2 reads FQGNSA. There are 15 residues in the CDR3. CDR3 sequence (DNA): TGTGCCAGCAGCTTAGCGGGGCAGGGACAAGAGACCCAGTACTTC. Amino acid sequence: CASSLAGQGQETQYF. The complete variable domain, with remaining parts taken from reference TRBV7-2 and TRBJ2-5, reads GAGVSQSPSNKVTEKGKDVELRCDPISGHTALYWYRQSLGQGLEFLIYFQGNSAPDKSGLPSDRFSAERTGGSVSTLTIQRTQQEDSAVYLCASSLAGQGQETQYFGPGTRLLVL.

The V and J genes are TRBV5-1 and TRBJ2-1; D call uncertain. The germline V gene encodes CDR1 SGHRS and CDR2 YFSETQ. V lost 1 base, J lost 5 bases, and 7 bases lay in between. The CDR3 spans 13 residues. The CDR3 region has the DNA TGCGCCAGCAGCTTGTCTGTTAACAATGAGCAGTTCTTC. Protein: CASSLSVNNEQFF.

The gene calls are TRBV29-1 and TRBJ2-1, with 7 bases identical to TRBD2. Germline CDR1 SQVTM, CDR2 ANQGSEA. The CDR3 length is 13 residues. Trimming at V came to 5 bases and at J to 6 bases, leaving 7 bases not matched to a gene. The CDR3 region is CSVYTSASNEQFF. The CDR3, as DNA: TGCAGCGTTTACACTAGCGCCTCCAATGAGCAGTTCTTC.

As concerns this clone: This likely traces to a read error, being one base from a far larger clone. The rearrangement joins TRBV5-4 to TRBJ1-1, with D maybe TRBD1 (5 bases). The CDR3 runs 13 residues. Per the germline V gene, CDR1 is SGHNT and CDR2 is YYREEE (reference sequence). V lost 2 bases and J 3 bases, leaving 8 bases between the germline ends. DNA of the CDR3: TGTGCCAGCAGCTTTTGGGGGGACACTGAAGCTTTCTTT. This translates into CASSFWGDTEAFF.

This CDR3 is CASSKVVRVSSGNTIYF. The CDR3 coding sequence is TGTGCCAGCAGCAAAGTCGTCAGGGTGAGCTCTGGAAACACCATATATTTT. The chain is built from TRBV21-1 and TRBJ1-3; TRBD1 is taken as the D call from the table, unchecked against the DNA. TRBV21-1 is described as a pseudogene. This CDR3 has 17 residues.

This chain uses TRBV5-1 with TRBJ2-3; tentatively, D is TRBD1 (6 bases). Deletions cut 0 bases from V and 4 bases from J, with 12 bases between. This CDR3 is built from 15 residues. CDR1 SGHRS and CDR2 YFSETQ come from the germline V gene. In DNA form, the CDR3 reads TGCGCCAGCAGCTTGGCACTACAGGGAGCAGATACGCAGTATTTT. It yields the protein CASSLALQGADTQYF.

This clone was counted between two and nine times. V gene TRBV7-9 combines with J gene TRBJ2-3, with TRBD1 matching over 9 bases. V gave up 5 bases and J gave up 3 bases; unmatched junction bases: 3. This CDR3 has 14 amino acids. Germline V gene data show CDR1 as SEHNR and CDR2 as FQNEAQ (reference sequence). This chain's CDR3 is CASSVGQGTDTQYF. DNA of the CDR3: TGTGCCAGCAGCGTAGGACAGGGGACAGATACGCAGTATTTT.

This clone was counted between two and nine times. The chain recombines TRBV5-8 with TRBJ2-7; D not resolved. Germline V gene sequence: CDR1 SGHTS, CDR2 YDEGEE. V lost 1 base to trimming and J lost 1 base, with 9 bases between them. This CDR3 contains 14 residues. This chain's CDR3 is CASSLHENSYEQYF. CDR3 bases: TGTGCCAGCAGCTTGCACGAAAATTCCTACGAGCAGTACTTC. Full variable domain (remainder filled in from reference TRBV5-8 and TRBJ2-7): EAGVTQSPTHLIKTRGQQATLRCSPISGHTSVYWYQQALGLGLQFLLWYDEGEERNRGNFPPRFSGRQFPNYSSELNVNALELEDSALYLCASSLHENSYEQYFGPGTRLTVT.

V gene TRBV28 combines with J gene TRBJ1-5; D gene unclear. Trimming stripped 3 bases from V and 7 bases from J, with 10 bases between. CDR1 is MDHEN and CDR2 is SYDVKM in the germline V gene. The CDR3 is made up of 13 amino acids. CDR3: CASSLVTDQPQHF. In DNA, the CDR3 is TGTGCCAGCAGTTTGGTTACCGACCAGCCCCAGCATTTT.

The CDR3 DNA sequence: TGTGCCAGCAGTTTCCGACAGGGGATGATGAACACTGAAGCTTTCTTT. Translating gives CASSFRQGMMNTEAFF. The V gene is TRBV28, the J gene TRBJ1-1; 8 positions agree with TRBD1. J gave up 0 bases and V 3 bases, and 6 bases lay outside the gene matches. There are 16 residues in the CDR3. Germline V gives CDR1 MDHEN, CDR2 SYDVKM. The full variable domain, with the rest looked up from reference TRBV28 and TRBJ1-1, is DVKVTQSSRYLVKRTGEKVFLECVQDMDHENMFWYRQDPGLGLRLIYFSYDVKMKEKGDIPEGYSVSREKKERFSLILESASTNQTSMYLCASSFRQGMMNTEAFFGQGTRLTVV.